These 23 T cell receptor beta chains were sequenced from one sample in a study of lymphopenia after photon versus proton radiotherapy. Only in-frame clones appear in the TCRdb table, and some are missing; sequencing was by immunoSEQ multiplex PCR. The sample consists of about 62,000 clones, around 90% of them appearing once. This sample comprised peripheral blood, obtained from a patient treated with proton-based radiotherapy. All receptors come from an elderly man with esophageal cancer.

The rearrangement links TRBV5-4 to TRBJ1-5, with D perhaps matching TRBD1 (6 bases). Per germline, CDR1 SGHNT and CDR2 YYREEE (reference sequence). The V gene lost 0 bases and the J gene lost 8 bases, with 9 bases spanning the gap. This CDR3 is built from 13 residues. CDR3 DNA sequence: TGTGCCAGCAGCTTGGACAGGGAGAAGCCCCAGCATTTT. It is translated as CASSLDREKPQHF. Looking up the rest from reference TRBV5-4 and TRBJ1-5 gives the full variable domain: ETGVTQSPTHLIKTRGQQVTLRCSSQSGHNTVSWYQQALGQGPQFIFQYYREEENGRGNFPPRFSGLQFPNYSSELNVNALELDDSALYLCASSLDREKPQHFGDGTRLSIL.

The J gene is TRBJ2-1, the V gene TRBV5-1; D is undetermined. The V end lost 0 bases, the J end lost 5 bases, and 9 bases lay between the germline ends. The CDR3 is 14 residues long. Germline CDR1 reads SGHRS; CDR2 reads YFSETQ. CDR3 loop: CASSLGGEDNEQFF. The CDR3 DNA follows: TGCGCCAGCAGCTTGGGTGGGGAAGACAATGAGCAGTTCTTC.

This chain uses TRBV5-6 with TRBJ2-2; TRBD2 agrees at 9 bases. Trimming at V came to 1 base and at J to 0 bases, leaving 4 bases not matched to a gene. CDR1 SGHDT and CDR2 YYEEEE come from the germline V gene. This CDR3 is 17 amino acids long. The CDR3 here is CASSLLPSGANTGELFF. For the CDR3, the DNA is TGTGCCAGCAGCTTGTTGCCTAGCGGGGCGAACACCGGGGAGCTGTTTTTT.

The rearrangement links TRBV5-6 to TRBJ1-6, with D hard to call. V was trimmed by 2 bases and J by 5 bases, leaving 8 bases between them. The CDR3 consists of 14 residues. The V gene's germline CDR1 is SGHDT and CDR2 YYEEEE. CDR3 nucleotide sequence: TGTGCCAGCAGCTTAAGCAGAAATAATTCACCCCTCCACTTT. Translating gives CASSLSRNNSPLHF.

The chain recombines TRBV27 with TRBJ1-1; D ambiguous. V was shortened by 7 bases and J by 0 bases, with 12 bases between the two germline ends. CDR3 size: 14 residues. CDR1 and CDR2 from the germline V gene are MNHEY and SMNVEV (reference sequence). This CDR3 is CASKLGTMNTEAFF. CDR3 nucleotides: TGTGCCAGCAAGTTAGGCACCATGAACACTGAAGCTTTCTTT.

The chain couples TRBV4-2 to TRBJ2-5, with D possibly being TRBD2 (5 bases). V was clipped by 5 bases and J by 4 bases, with 11 bases between them. This CDR3 is built from 13 residues. CDR1 is LGHNA, CDR2 YNFKEQ, per germline. In nucleotides, the CDR3 is TGTGCCAGCAGCAAGTCTCGGGGAGAGACCCAGTACTTC. This encodes CASSKSRGETQYF.

The rearrangement uses TRBV5-1 and TRBJ1-2; 7 nucleotides line up with TRBD1. Trimming removed 2 bases from V and 6 bases from J; junction bases left unmatched: 7. The CDR3 runs to 14 residues. The V gene's germline CDR1 is SGHRS and CDR2 YFSETQ. The CDR3 loop is CASSFVTGKDGYTF. The CDR3 DNA follows: TGCGCCAGCAGCTTCGTGACAGGGAAGGATGGCTACACCTTC.

The V gene is TRBV6-6, the J gene TRBJ2-1; 11 bases fit TRBD2. Looked up from germline, CDR1 is MNHNY and CDR2 is SVGAGI (reference sequence). The CDR3 spans 14 residues. V shed 3 bases, J shed 8 bases, and the junction held 3 bases outside the gene matches. CDR3 region: CASSYVTSGDEQFF. For the CDR3, the DNA is TGTGCCAGCAGTTATGTGACTAGCGGGGATGAGCAGTTCTTC.

This chain connects TRBV10-2 to TRBJ2-3; 13 positions agree with TRBD2. J lost 4 bases, V lost 6 bases, and 4 bases had no gene match. The germline CDR1 and CDR2 sequences are WSHSY and SAAADI. The CDR3 sequence is 15 residues long. CDR3 loop: CASRPGLAGADTQYF. The CDR3 DNA follows: TGCGCCAGCAGACCCGGACTAGCGGGAGCAGATACGCAGTATTTT.

V usage is TRBV6-6 and J usage is TRBJ1-1; D is undetermined. The CDR3 runs 14 residues. The germline V gene encodes CDR1 MNHNY and CDR2 SVGAGI (reference sequence). Between the trimmed V and J ends, which lost 6 bases and 1 base, there was a span of 12 bases. The CDR3 here is CASSSIAANTEAFF. The CDR3 DNA sequence: TGTGCCAGCAGCTCAATTGCAGCGAACACTGAAGCTTTCTTT.

The chain couples TRBV18 to TRBJ1-5, with D hard to call. Germline assignment: CDR1 KGHSH and CDR2 LQKENI. This CDR3 is 15 amino acids long. V lost 3 bases and J lost 0, with 9 bases in between. CDR3 coding DNA: TGTGCCAGCTCACCTTTCGCGGATAGCAATCAGCCCCAGCATTTT. This translates into CASSPFADSNQPQHF.

The chain couples TRBV7-8 to TRBJ2-7, with TRBD2 matching 8 bases. V dropped 5 bases and J dropped 2; count of bases not matched to a gene: 8. CDR1 and CDR2 from the germline V gene are SGHVS and FQNEAQ. The CDR3 consists of 15 residues. CDR3 loop: CASSRGGLGTYEQYF. The CDR3 DNA reads as TGTGCCAGCAGCCGCGGGGGACTAGGGACCTACGAGCAGTACTTC.

The sample holds one count of this clone. V gene TRBV11-2 combines with J gene TRBJ2-2, with no clear D. Germline lookup yields CDR1 SGHAT and CDR2 FQNNGV. Deletions cut 1 base from V and 5 bases from J, with 11 bases between. CDR3 size: 15 residues. CDR3 amino acids: CASSLGIGSTGELFF. CDR3 DNA: TGTGCCAGCAGCTTAGGCATAGGGTCTACCGGGGAGCTGTTTTTT.

This clone was seen a few times. The V call is TRBV5-6, the J call TRBJ2-2; 7 bases map to TRBD1. The V and J ends lost 0 bases and 7 bases, in that order; junction bases with no gene match: 3. There are 14 residues in the CDR3. CDR1 and CDR2 from the germline V gene are SGHDT and YYEEEE. The CDR3 DNA reads as TGTGCCAGCAGCTTGGAGCCAGGGGGCGGGGAGCTGTTTTTT. This codes for CASSLEPGGGELFF.

This rearrangement joins TRBV18 to TRBJ1-4; TRBD1 aligns across 8 bases. The V segment lost 4 bases and the J segment 3 bases; nucleotides outside the gene matches: 7. The CDR3 covers 16 residues. Germline-derived CDR1 and CDR2 are KGHSH and LQKENI. The CDR3 is CASSLRQGSPNEKLFF. The CDR3 nucleotides are TGTGCCAGCTCACTACGACAGGGGTCGCCTAATGAAAAACTGTTTTTT.

V usage is TRBV5-4 and J usage is TRBJ1-5, with TRBD1 matching over 7 bases. The length of the CDR3 is 15 residues. V was clipped by 0 bases and J by 2 bases; unmatched bases: 2. Germline lookup yields CDR1 SGHNT and CDR2 YYREEE (reference sequence). DNA of the CDR3: TGTGCCAGCAGCTTGGGACAGGGCGGCAATCAGCCCCAGCATTTT. Translated: CASSLGQGGNQPQHF.

The V gene is TRBV5-1, the J gene TRBJ1-4; maybe TRBD1 (5 bases). The CDR3 loop spans 13 amino acids. The germline CDR1 and CDR2 sequences are SGHRS and YFSETQ. V lost 5 bases to trimming and J lost 4 bases, with 9 bases between them. The CDR3 DNA reads TGCGCCAGCAGAAGGGACGATAATGAAAAACTGTTTTTT. Translation gives CASRRDDNEKLFF.

The chain uses TRBV29-1 and TRBJ1-2, with 9 bases lining up with TRBD1. V shed 6 bases and J 4 bases; nucleotides not matched to a gene: 9. CDR1 and CDR2 (germline): SQVTM, ANQGSEA. This CDR3 region has 14 residues. CDR3 bases: TGCAGCGTCCCCACCGGGACAGGGCCCTATGGCTACACCTTC. It is translated as CSVPTGTGPYGYTF.

The chain has TRBV2 and TRBJ2-6; unclear D gene. This CDR3 has 15 residues. Germline CDR1 is SNHLY and CDR2 is FYNNEI. Trimming left V 7 bases short and J 1 base short, with 11 bases between. The CDR3 DNA reads as TGTGCCAGCAATAGAGGATCATCTGGGGCCAACGTCCTGACTTTC. Translating gives CASNRGSSGANVLTF.

The sample holds one count of this clone. This chain joins TRBV11-2 and TRBJ1-3; D uncertain. The CDR3 is made up of 14 amino acids. The germline gives CDR1 SGHAT, CDR2 FQNNGV. Trimming stripped 6 bases from V and 0 bases from J, with 9 bases between. CDR3 region: CASRRASSGNTIYF. The CDR3 bases are TGTGCCAGCAGAAGGGCCAGCTCTGGAAACACCATATATTTT.

The V call is TRBV4-3, the J call TRBJ2-3; the D call may be TRBD1 or TRBD2 (6 bases each). Germline CDR1 LGHNA, CDR2 YSLEER. Trimming shortened V by 0 bases and J by 8 bases, and 15 bases separated the two germline ends. CDR3 size: 15 residues. Written as DNA, the CDR3 is TGCGCCAGCAGCCAAGAAATAACAGGGCGGGGTACGCAGTATTTT. It translates to CASSQEITGRGTQYF.

The chain combines TRBV15 with TRBJ2-5; D gene uncertain. The V end lost 1 base, the J end lost 2 bases, and 8 bases lay between the germline ends. Germline V CDR1 and CDR2: LNHNV, YYDKDF (reference sequence). This CDR3 comprises 14 residues. The CDR3 coding sequence is TGTGCCACCAGCAGAGGAACGAAACAAGAGACCCAGTACTTC. Translated, it gives CATSRGTKQETQYF.

This rearrangement joins TRBV7-9 to TRBJ2-7; TRBD1 aligns across 10 bases. Germline-derived CDR1 and CDR2 are SEHNR and FQNEAQ (reference sequence). The CDR3 runs to 15 residues. The V segment lost 5 bases and the J segment 0 bases; nucleotides outside the gene matches: 4. The CDR3 loop is CASSLGTGASYEQYF. As DNA, the CDR3 is TGTGCCAGCAGCCTGGGGACAGGGGCCTCCTACGAGCAGTACTTC. Full variable domain (remainder filled in from reference TRBV7-9 and TRBJ2-7): DTGVSQNPRHKITKRGQNVTFRCDPISEHNRLYWYRQTLGQGPEFLTYFQNEAQLEKSRLLSDRFSAERPKGSFSTLEIQRTEQGDSAMYLCASSLGTGASYEQYFGPGTRLTVT.